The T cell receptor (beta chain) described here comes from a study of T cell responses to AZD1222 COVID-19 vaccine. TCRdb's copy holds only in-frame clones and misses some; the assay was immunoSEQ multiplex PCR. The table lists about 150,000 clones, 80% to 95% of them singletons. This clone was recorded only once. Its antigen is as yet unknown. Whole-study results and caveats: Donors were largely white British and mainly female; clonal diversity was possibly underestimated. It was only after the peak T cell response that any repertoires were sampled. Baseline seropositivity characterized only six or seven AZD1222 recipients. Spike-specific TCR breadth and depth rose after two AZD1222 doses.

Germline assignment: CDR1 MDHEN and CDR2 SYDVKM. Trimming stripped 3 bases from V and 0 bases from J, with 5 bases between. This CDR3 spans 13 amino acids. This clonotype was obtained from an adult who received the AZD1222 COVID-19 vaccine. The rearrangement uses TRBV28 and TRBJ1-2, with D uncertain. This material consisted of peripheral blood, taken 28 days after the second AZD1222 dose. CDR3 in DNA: TGTGCCAGCAGTTTGGCGGCTAACTATGGCTACACCTTC. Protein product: CASSLAANYGYTF.